Presented here are 13 T cell receptor beta chains from one specimen sequenced in a study of human T cells and chemical hapten exposure. As for time point: patch test 3, about 24 weeks after DPC sensitization. As for treatment: therapeutic diphenylcyclopropenone sensitization with weekly scalp DPC. TCRdb analysed the RACE reads with MiXCR anew, one entry per CDR3 protein. Of roughly 90,000 distinct CDR3 sequences listed, 9.5% to 13% are singletons. The sample in question was whole blood, obtained in connection with sensitization to the hapten diphenylcyclopropenone (DPC). All receptors come from a woman aged 30 to 39 with alopecia areata. Some clones in this sample may be carry-over from other donors' samples.

This clonotype was counted ten times or more. The chain has TRBV4-1 and TRBJ1-3; TRBD1 aligns across 12 bases. Losses at the gene ends were 4 bases for V and 0 bases for J; bases not matched to a gene: 1. CDR3 size: 16 residues. The germline V gene encodes CDR1 MGHRA and CDR2 YSYEKL. CDR3 protein: CASSPGQGASGNTIYF. CDR3 in DNA: TGCGCCAGCAGCCCGGGACAGGGGGCCTCTGGAAACACCATATATTTT.

Of note for this clonotype: At one end, the junction sequence differs from germline, possibly due to a read error. V usage is TRBV20-1 and J usage is TRBJ1-5; D remains ambiguous. The CDR3 runs 16 residues. The germline gives CDR1 DFQATT, CDR2 SNEGSKA (reference sequence). The CDR3 nucleotides read TGCAGTGCTAGAGATCTGGTCAGCGGGAGCAATCAGCCCCGGCATTTT. Encoded protein: CSARDLVSGSNQPRHF.

This clonotype was seen a handful of times. The chain joins TRBV28 to TRBJ2-1; D is undetermined. CDR1 and CDR2 from the germline V gene are MDHEN and SYDVKM. The CDR3 sequence is 12 residues long. V dropped 5 bases and J dropped 6 bases, with 8 bases sitting between them. The CDR3 bases are TGTGCCAGCAGTCTCAGGCCCAATGAGCAGTTCTTC. As protein: CASSLRPNEQFF.

This clonotype came up a few times. The genes are TRBV5-5 and TRBJ2-1, with 10 bases fitting TRBD1. CDR3 length: 14 residues. Per the germline V gene, CDR1 is SGHKS and CDR2 is YYEKEE (reference sequence). Losses at the gene ends were 4 bases for V and 6 bases for J; bases not matched to a gene: 4. As DNA, the CDR3 is TGTGCCAGCAGCAACCGGGACAGGGGCAATGAGCAGTTCTTC. Protein product: CASSNRDRGNEQFF.

This clonotype was detected ten times or more. The chain carries TRBV7-2 and TRBJ2-7; D unresolved. The V end was cut by 4 bases, the J end by 4 bases, with 8 bases between. From germline, CDR1 is SGHTA and CDR2 FQGNSA. The length of the CDR3 is 12 residues. The CDR3 DNA reads TGTGCCAGCAGCTCTAGTCAGTACGAGCAGTACTTC. This gives the protein CASSSSQYEQYF.

The chain is built from TRBV24-1 and TRBJ1-1, with 7 bases matching TRBD1. This CDR3 contains 15 residues. Unmatched junction bases numbered 6, after V lost 4 bases and J lost 2 bases. The germline V gene has CDR1 KGHDR and CDR2 SFDVKD. CDR3 sequence: CATSEAGTENTEAFF. In nucleotides, the CDR3 is TGTGCCACCAGTGAAGCCGGGACAGAAAACACTGAAGCTTTCTTT.

This clonotype was found a few times. The chain joins TRBV18 to TRBJ2-7, with 7 bases lining up with TRBD1. Germline lookup yields CDR1 KGHSH and CDR2 LQKENI. The CDR3 totals 15 residues. J gave up 3 bases and V 0 bases, and 5 bases lay outside the gene matches. In DNA form, the CDR3 reads TGTGCCAGCTCACCACCGTCGGGACAGCTCTACGAGCAGTACGTC. Residues: CASSPPSGQLYEQYV.

This clonotype was seen only a few times. V usage is TRBV6-6 and J usage is TRBJ1-6; weak D call: TRBD1 (5 bases). Germline values: CDR1 MNHNY, CDR2 SVGAGI (reference sequence). V was trimmed by 3 bases and J by 9 bases, leaving 21 bases between them. The CDR3 length is 17 residues. CDR3 residues: CASSYDSLITAPSPLHF. In nucleotides, the CDR3 is TGTGCCAGCAGTTATGACAGTTTGATAACCGCTCCTTCACCCCTCCACTTT.

This clonotype was counted many times. This rearrangement joins TRBV6-2 or TRBV6-3 to TRBJ2-4; 7 nucleotides agree with TRBD1. CDR3 length equals 20 residues. Unmatched junction bases numbered 23, after V lost 5 bases and J lost 4 bases. Germline V gene data show CDR1 as MNHEY and CDR2 as SVGEGT. This chain's CDR3 is CASSPFPGYHGTAVKNIQYF. The CDR3 DNA is TGTGCCAGCAGTCCTTTCCCAGGCTATCATGGGACAGCGGTAAAAAACATTCAGTACTTC.

The chain joins TRBV24-1 to TRBJ2-1, with 11 bases identical to TRBD2. J was trimmed by 12 bases and V by 3 bases; bases with no gene match: 12. The CDR3 is 16 amino acids. CDR1 is KGHDR, CDR2 SFDVKD, per germline. The CDR3 region is CATSDAGTSGPWGQFF. The CDR3 nucleotides are TGTGCCACCAGTGATGCCGGGACTAGCGGTCCATGGGGGCAGTTCTTC.

This clonotype occurred many times. The rearrangement uses TRBV5-5 and TRBJ1-6, with a weak D call TRBD1 (6 bases). V lost 2 bases, J lost 10 bases, and 16 bases lay in between. CDR1 is SGHKS and CDR2 is YYEKEE in the germline V gene (reference sequence). The CDR3 consists of 15 residues. The CDR3 region has the DNA TGTGCCAGCAGCTTTTCCGCAGGGGAGGAATCACCCCTCCACTTT. Translation gives CASSFSAGEESPLHF.

At least ten counts were recorded for this clonotype. The genes are TRBV11-2 and TRBJ2-1; D remains unclear. The CDR3 runs to 18 residues. V dropped 0 bases and J dropped 1 base, with 16 bases sitting between them. Germline CDR1 and CDR2: SGHAT and FQNNGV. CDR3 nucleotide sequence: TGTGCCAGCAGCTTAGATGATACTGACTGGATTTCCTACAATGAGCAGTTCTTC. Translating it yields CASSLDDTDWISYNEQFF.

This clonotype was found many times. The CDR3 protein is CASSPFGGEGEQFF. The DNA for the CDR3 is TGTGCCAGCAGCCCCTTCGGAGGGGAAGGTGAGCAGTTCTTC. V and J are TRBV7-9 and TRBJ2-1; possible D gene TRBD2, 6 bases. This CDR3 is 14 amino acids long. Germline values: CDR1 SEHNR, CDR2 FQNEAQ (reference sequence). Trimming pared 5 bases from V and 9 bases from J, leaving 17 bases between. Full variable domain (outside the CDR3, taken from reference TRBV7-9 and TRBJ2-1): DTGVSQNPRHKITKRGQNVTFRCDPISEHNRLYWYRQTLGQGPEFLTYFQNEAQLEKSRLLSDRFSAERPKGSFSTLEIQRTEQGDSAMYLCASSPFGGEGEQFFGPGTRLTVL.